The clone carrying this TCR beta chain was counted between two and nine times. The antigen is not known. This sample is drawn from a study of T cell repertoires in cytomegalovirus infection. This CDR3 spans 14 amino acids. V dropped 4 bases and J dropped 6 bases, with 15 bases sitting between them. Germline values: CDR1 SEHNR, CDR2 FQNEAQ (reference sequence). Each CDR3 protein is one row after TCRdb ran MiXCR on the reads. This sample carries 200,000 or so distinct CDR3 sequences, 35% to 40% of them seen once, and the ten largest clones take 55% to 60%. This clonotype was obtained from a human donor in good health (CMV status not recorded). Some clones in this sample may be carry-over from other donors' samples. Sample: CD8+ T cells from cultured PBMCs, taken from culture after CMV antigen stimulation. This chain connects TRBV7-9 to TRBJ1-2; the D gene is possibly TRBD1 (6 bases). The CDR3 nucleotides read TGTGCCAGCAGCTCCCCAGGGGTTGTGGATGGCTACACCTTC. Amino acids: CASSSPGVVDGYTF. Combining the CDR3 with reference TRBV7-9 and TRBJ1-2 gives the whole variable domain DTGVSQNPRHKITKRGQNVTFRCDPISEHNRLYWYRQTLGQGPEFLTYFQNEAQLEKSRLLSDRFSAERPKGSFSTLEIQRTEQGDSAMYLCASSSPGVVDGYTFGSGTRLTVV.